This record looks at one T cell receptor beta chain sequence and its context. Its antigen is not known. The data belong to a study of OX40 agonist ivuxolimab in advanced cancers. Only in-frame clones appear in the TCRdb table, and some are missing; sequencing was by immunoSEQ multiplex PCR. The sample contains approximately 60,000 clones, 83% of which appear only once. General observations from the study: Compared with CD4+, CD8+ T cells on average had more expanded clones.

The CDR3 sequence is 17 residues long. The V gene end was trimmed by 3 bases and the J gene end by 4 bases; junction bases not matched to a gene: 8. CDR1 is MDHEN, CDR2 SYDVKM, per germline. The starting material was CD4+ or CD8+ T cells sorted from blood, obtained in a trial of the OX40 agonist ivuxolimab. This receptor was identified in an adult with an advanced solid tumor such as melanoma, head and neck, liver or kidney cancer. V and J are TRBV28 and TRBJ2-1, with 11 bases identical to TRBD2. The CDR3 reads CASSLTSGVTDYNEQFF. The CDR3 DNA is TGTGCCAGCAGTTTGACTAGCGGGGTGACGGATTACAATGAGCAGTTCTTC.